The 10 T cell receptor beta chains presented below share a single source sample, sequenced in a study of cytomegalovirus exposure and HLA in healthy donors (dated by TCRdb to the late 2010s). Library preparation employed the immunoSEQ multiplex PCR assay. For the multiplex PCR, a mixture combining 60 forward primers for TCR Vbeta segments and 13 reverse primers for TCR Jbeta segments was used. The source is immuneACCESS, and TCRdb retained only in-frame sequences with V and J called. Part of the clones is not carried over; for the studies checked, unresolved V genes explain less than half of this, and the remainder is unexplained. In all, the sample holds about 90,000 clones, and roughly 80% of those were seen once. Jointly, the top ten make up under 2.5% of the sample. The specimen was PBMCs. The receptors derive from a young man in good health and CMV-seronegative.

The chain has TRBV7-2 and TRBJ2-1; 15 positions agree with TRBD2. V was pared by 4 bases and J by 4 bases, with 8 bases of the junction left unmatched. The CDR3 length is 18 residues. Germline V gene data show CDR1 as SGHTA and CDR2 as FQGNSA. This CDR3 is CASSSGGLAGGLYNEQFF. In DNA, the CDR3 is TGTGCCAGCAGCTCGGGCGGACTAGCGGGAGGGTTATACAATGAGCAGTTCTTC.

The chain has TRBV29-1 and TRBJ2-1, with TRBD2 matching over 7 bases. CDR3 length: 13 residues. With 7 bases clipped from V and 7 bases from J, the junction kept 10 bases outside the gene matches. Per the germline V gene, CDR1 is SQVTM and CDR2 is ANQGSEA. The CDR3 bases are TGCAGCGCCCTGCGGGAGCTAATGAATGAGCAGTTCTTC. Translation: CSALRELMNEQFF.

V usage is TRBV28 and J usage is TRBJ2-1; D may be TRBD1 (5 bases). The CDR3 consists of 13 residues. Germline CDR1 MDHEN, CDR2 SYDVKM. V lost 8 bases and J 5 bases, leaving 13 bases between the germline ends. CDR3 loop: CASRRPRDNEQFF. CDR3 sequence (DNA): TGTGCCAGCCGTAGACCCAGGGACAATGAGCAGTTCTTC.

The chain is built from TRBV9 and TRBJ1-2; D may be TRBD1 (6 bases). The germline V gene encodes CDR1 SGDLS and CDR2 YYNGEE. This CDR3 has 14 amino acids. V dropped 0 bases and J dropped 4 bases, with 10 bases sitting between them. The CDR3 sequence is CASSVGGTLYGYTF. The CDR3 bases are TGTGCCAGCAGCGTAGGAGGGACACTCTATGGCTACACCTTC. The complete variable domain, with remaining parts taken from reference TRBV9 and TRBJ1-2, reads DSGVTQTPKHLITATGQRVTLRCSPRSGDLSVYWYQQSLDQGLQFLIQYYNGEERAKGNILERFSAQQFPDLHSELNLSSLELGDSALYFCASSVGGTLYGYTFGSGTRLTVV.

V gene TRBV10-1 combines with J gene TRBJ2-5, with 10 bases fitting TRBD1. CDR1 is WNHNN and CDR2 is SYGVQD in the germline V gene (reference sequence). The CDR3 is 15 amino acids. V dropped 5 bases and J dropped 3; count of bases not matched to a gene: 6. This CDR3 is CASSLSGTGEETQYF. Written as DNA, the CDR3 is TGCGCCAGCAGTCTATCCGGGACAGGGGAAGAGACCCAGTACTTC.

The rearrangement uses TRBV29-1 and TRBJ1-1; D call uncertain. Germline V lookup: CDR1 SQVTM, CDR2 ANQGSEA. V was shortened by 0 bases and J by 11 bases, with 16 bases between the two germline ends. This CDR3 spans 13 amino acids. The CDR3 DNA follows: TGCAGCGTTGAAGAGACCGGTAGGCCCGGGGCTTTCTTT. Amino acids: CSVEETGRPGAFF.

V gene TRBV30 combines with J gene TRBJ2-7; 9 bases align to TRBD2. Looked up from germline, CDR1 is GTSNPN and CDR2 is SVGIG (reference sequence). The CDR3 loop spans 13 amino acids. J gave up 6 bases and V 5 bases, and 8 bases lay outside the gene matches. The CDR3 sequence: CAWSAGGPREQYF. CDR3 DNA: TGTGCCTGGTCTGCGGGAGGGCCCCGCGAGCAGTACTTC.

This clone is a singleton in its sample. The genes are TRBV5-1 and TRBJ2-5; 8 nucleotides agree with TRBD1. The CDR3 spans 15 residues. Germline CDR1 and CDR2: SGHRS and YFSETQ. V gave up 3 bases and J gave up 5 bases; unmatched junction bases: 9. The CDR3 reads CASSWRAGGGETQYF. The CDR3 bases are TGCGCCAGCAGCTGGCGAGCAGGGGGCGGTGAGACCCAGTACTTC. Supplemented by reference TRBV5-1 and TRBJ2-5, the full variable domain reads KAGVTQTPRYLIKTRGQQVTLSCSPISGHRSVSWYQQTPGQGLQFLFEYFSETQRNKGNFPGRFSGRQFSNSRSEMNVSTLELGDSALYLCASSWRAGGGETQYFGPGTRLLVL.

This clone was seen just once. The genes are TRBV6-5 and TRBJ2-5; D possibly corresponds to TRBD2 (5 bases). CDR1 and CDR2 (germline): MNHEY, SVGAGI. Between the trimmed V and J ends, which lost 2 bases and 5 bases, there was a span of 9 bases. The CDR3 consists of 13 residues. The CDR3 bases are TGTGCCAGCAGTTACCCGGGGTGGGAGACCCAGTACTTC. This sequence encodes CASSYPGWETQYF.

The chain links TRBV7-9 to TRBJ1-4; 7 positions agree with TRBD1. With V trimmed by 5 bases and J by 4 bases, 7 bases remained unmatched. CDR1 and CDR2 from the germline V gene are SEHNR and FQNEAQ (reference sequence). This CDR3 is 15 amino acids long. Here the CDR3 reads CASSPRDRHNEKLFF. DNA of the CDR3: TGTGCCAGCAGCCCCCGGGACAGACATAATGAAAAACTGTTTTTT.